This T cell receptor (beta chain) was retrieved from a study of T cells after yellow fever vaccination. Study-wide context: Any fraction with a low cell number was prepared using SMART-Seq v4 Ultra Low Input.

By 5'RACE template switching, TCR cDNA was produced, with a universal primer site and UMIs added in the process. Via MiXCR, TCRdb re-called the 5' RACE reads, giving one row per CDR3 protein. The table has approximately 550,000 distinct CDR3 sequences, about 14% seen once. This clonotype was recorded at least ten times. Germline V gene lookup returns CDR1 SGHRS and CDR2 YFSETQ. V shed 0 bases, J shed 2 bases, and the junction held 5 bases outside the gene matches. CDR3 size: 15 residues. V and J are TRBV5-1 and TRBJ2-7; 7 bases map to TRBD2. This receptor was taken from a man under 40 who received the YFV17D yellow fever vaccine. The material sequenced was PBMCs, taken on the day of the yellow fever booster vaccination. This CDR3 is CASSLEASGTYEQYF. CDR3 bases: TGCGCCAGCAGCTTGGAGGCTAGCGGTACCTACGAGCAGTACTTC.